One sample yielded the 7 T cell receptor beta chains listed below, sequenced in a study of blood T cell repertoires in COVID-19. Assay: immunoSEQ multiplex PCR; the TCRdb copy retains only in-frame clones and omits some. The sample lists roughly 70,000 clones; 87% were seen once. The sample consisted of peripheral blood. These receptor sequences come from a man between 45 and 60 years old with active COVID-19.

The chain links TRBV5-4 to TRBJ2-7, with 9 bases matching TRBD2. The CDR3 has 16 residues. Per germline, CDR1 SGHNT and CDR2 YYREEE (reference sequence). Losses at the gene ends were 0 bases for V and 5 bases for J; bases not matched to a gene: 9. CDR3 bases: TGTGCCAGCAGCTTGGCGCTAGCGGGGTCTAAGGACGAGCAGTACTTC. Protein product: CASSLALAGSKDEQYF.

The chain is built from TRBV7-3 and TRBJ2-1; perhaps TRBD1 as D (6 bases). Deletions cut 5 bases from V and 0 bases from J, with 11 bases between. The CDR3 runs 15 residues. Germline loops: CDR1 SGHTA, CDR2 FQGTGA. CDR3 sequence: CASSRQESSYNEQFF. The DNA of the CDR3 is TGTGCCAGCAGCCGACAGGAGAGCTCCTACAATGAGCAGTTCTTC.

This rearrangement joins TRBV24-1 to TRBJ2-7; 12 bases match TRBD1. The CDR3 has 13 amino acids. Germline V gene sequence: CDR1 KGHDR, CDR2 SFDVKD. The J segment lost 7 bases and the V segment lost 9 bases, leaving 6 bases of the junction unmatched. This CDR3 reads CATSGQGAREQYF. The CDR3 DNA reads TGTGCCACCTCGGGACAGGGGGCGCGTGAGCAGTACTTC.

V and J are TRBV28 and TRBJ1-5, with 8 bases lining up with TRBD1. Germline CDR1 is MDHEN and CDR2 is SYDVKM. The CDR3 is 15 amino acids. V dropped 4 bases and J dropped 3; count of bases not matched to a gene: 5. The CDR3 coding sequence is TGTGCCAGCAGTTCCCCGACAGGGGACAATCAGCCCCAGCATTTT. Encoded protein: CASSSPTGDNQPQHF.

The chain couples TRBV12-3 or TRBV12-4 to TRBJ1-5; no definite D call. V was clipped by 6 bases and J by 0 bases, with 6 bases between them. The length of the CDR3 is 13 residues. The CDR3 DNA sequence: TGTGCCAGCAGGGTCGGTAGCAATCAGCCCCAGCATTTT. Its protein is CASRVGSNQPQHF.

The chain has TRBV7-9 and TRBJ2-7; maybe TRBD1 (6 bases). Trimming stripped 5 bases from V and 1 base from J, with 15 bases between. Germline CDR1 SEHNR, CDR2 FQNEAQ (reference sequence). The CDR3 is 15 amino acids. The CDR3 loop is CASSGTGQGSYEQYF. DNA for the CDR3: TGTGCCAGCAGCGGTACCGGGCAGGGGTCCTACGAGCAGTACTTC.

Concerning this clone itself: Other DNA sequences in the sample encode the same CDR3. The chain employs TRBV5-1 and TRBJ2-7, with TRBD1 matching over 8 bases. The CDR3 consists of 13 residues. With V trimmed by 4 bases and J by 2 bases, 2 bases remained unmatched. Germline V gives CDR1 SGHRS, CDR2 YFSETQ. In nucleotides, the CDR3 is TGCGCCAGCAGCAGGACAGGGCCCTACGAGCAGTACTTC. Its translation is CASSRTGPYEQYF.